This T cell receptor (beta chain) was sequenced in a study of HIV-infected children after antiretroviral therapy interruption. V dropped 3 bases and J dropped 0 bases, with 11 bases sitting between them. Germline V lookup: CDR1 SGHTA, CDR2 FQGNSA. The CDR3 is made up of 16 amino acids. Treatment specified: PENTA 11 planned treatment interruption arm or continuous ART arm. A 3' RACE protocol on RNA, with unique molecular identifiers, produced the TCR library. TCRdb recomputed calls from the 3' RACE reads with MiXCR, one row per CDR3 protein. The profile covers about 89,000 distinct CDR3 sequences, with roughly 6.4% appearing a single time and roughly 1% taken by the ten largest. The table lists this clonotype with many counts.

This chain links TRBV7-2 with TRBJ2-2; D gene ambiguous. The source is a pool of human donors with HIV. The specimen comprised CD45RA+ CD4+ T cells from PBMCs, pooled from several time points, sampled from a donor given antiretroviral therapy, either interrupted or continuous. Subset reported: naive CD4+ CD45RA+ CD45RO- T cells. The CDR3 region is CASSFPTLANTGELFF. The CDR3 DNA is TGTGCCAGCAGCTTCCCAACCCTAGCGAACACCGGGGAGCTGTTTTTT.